The 2 T cell receptor beta chains given below trace back to one sample, sequenced in a study of OX40 agonist ivuxolimab in advanced cancers. Clones were read by immunoSEQ multiplex PCR, and TCRdb kept only the in-frame ones, dropping some. The table includes about 58,000 clones, around 85% detected once. The sample here was CD4+ or CD8+ T cells sorted from blood, taken in a trial of the OX40 agonist ivuxolimab. These TCRs come from an adult with an advanced solid tumor such as melanoma, head and neck, liver or kidney cancer.

This sequence joins TRBV18 and TRBJ1-1; TRBD1 matches 7 bases. CDR1 is KGHSH, CDR2 LQKENI, per germline. The CDR3 runs 14 residues. The V segment lost 2 bases and the J segment 1 base; nucleotides outside the gene matches: 1. The CDR3: CASSPRTGNTEAFF. DNA of the CDR3: TGTGCCAGCTCACCAAGGACAGGGAACACTGAAGCTTTCTTT. Full variable domain (missing parts from reference TRBV18 and TRBJ1-1): NAGVMQNPRHLVRRRGQEARLRCSPMKGHSHVYWYRQLPEEGLKFMVYLQKENIIDESGMPKERFSAEFPKEGPSILRIQQVVRGDSAAYFCASSPRTGNTEAFFGQGTRLTVV.

The chain is built from TRBV6-6 and TRBJ2-3; 13 bases are a match to TRBD2. The germline V gene encodes CDR1 MNHNY and CDR2 SVGAGI (reference sequence). This CDR3 is built from 15 residues. With 6 bases clipped from V and 4 bases from J, the junction kept 4 bases outside the gene matches. Written as DNA, the CDR3 is TGTGCCAGCAGGGGACTAGCGGGATACTCAGATACGCAGTATTTT. Protein product: CASRGLAGYSDTQYF.